These 21 T cell receptor beta chains share one sample of origin, sequenced in a study of response to subunit inactivated influenza vaccine. One entry per CDR3 protein results from TCRdb running MiXCR on the RT-PCR reads. The sample has around 520,000 distinct CDR3 sequences, around 25% seen once. Material: CD4+ T cells sorted from PBMCs, obtained around 5 days after vaccination. All receptors come from a man aged 45-65 years who received an inactivated influenza vaccine.

There are a few counts of this clonotype. V is TRBV28 and J is TRBJ2-1, with a possible D match to TRBD1 (6 bases). Trimming removed 6 bases at V and 7 bases at J, with 10 bases between. CDR1 is MDHEN, CDR2 SYDVKM, per germline. This CDR3 spans 12 amino acids. CDR3 bases: TGTGCCAGCAGCGGGCAGGGGAATGAGCAGTTCTTC. Translating gives CASSGQGNEQFF.

This clonotype showed up just a few times. The chain employs TRBV5-6 and TRBJ1-2, with TRBD1 matching over 8 bases. Germline trimming cut 0 bases from V and 4 bases from J; bases unmatched to any gene: 2. Germline values: CDR1 SGHDT, CDR2 YYEEEE. The CDR3 loop spans 14 amino acids. CDR3 sequence reads: CASSLVDRAYGYTF. CDR3 sequence (DNA): TGTGCCAGCAGCTTGGTGGACAGGGCCTATGGCTACACCTTC.

The rearrangement links TRBV2 to TRBJ2-7, with no clear D. CDR1 and CDR2 from the germline V gene are SNHLY and FYNNEI. This CDR3 has 13 amino acids. The V end lost 7 bases, the J end lost 3 bases, and 13 bases lay between the germline ends. The CDR3 protein is CASKLSVIYEQYF. The CDR3, as DNA: TGTGCCAGCAAATTGAGCGTTATCTACGAGCAGTACTTC.

V is TRBV29-1 and J is TRBJ2-1, with 7 bases matching TRBD1. J lost 5 bases, V lost 4 bases, and 8 bases had no gene match. This CDR3 contains 14 residues. The germline gives CDR1 SQVTM, CDR2 ANQGSEA. The CDR3 DNA reads as TGCAGCGTTGCCAGGACAGGAGCCCACAATGAGCAGTTCTTC. It translates to CSVARTGAHNEQFF.

The sample holds a few counts of this clonotype. This chain uses TRBV5-6 with TRBJ2-5; possible D gene TRBD2, 6 bases. This CDR3 has 13 residues. The germline V gene encodes CDR1 SGHDT and CDR2 YYEEEE. V was clipped by 2 bases and J by 5 bases, with 10 bases between them. The CDR3 DNA reads as TGTGCCAGCAGCTTATACGGGGGTGAGACCCAGTACTTC. Translation: CASSLYGGETQYF.

This clonotype was counted a few times. This sequence joins TRBV10-3 and TRBJ2-3, with TRBD2 identical over 8 bases. CDR1 ENHRY and CDR2 SYGVKD come from the germline V gene. The junction had 8 bases not matched to a gene; V was cut back by 2 bases and J by 10 bases. This CDR3 has 14 amino acids. The CDR3 nucleotides are TGTGCCATCAGTGAGCCTCGGGCGGGGGGATCGCAGTATTTT. Its protein is CAISEPRAGGSQYF.

This sequence joins TRBV6-5 and TRBJ2-2; the match to TRBD2 covers 8 bases. The CDR3 loop spans 15 amino acids. Germline V lookup: CDR1 MNHEY, CDR2 SVGAGI. Trimming removed 0 bases from V and 7 bases from J; junction bases left unmatched: 4. CDR3 amino acids: CASSYSRGGVGELFF. The CDR3 DNA reads TGTGCCAGCAGTTACTCCCGGGGGGGGGTCGGGGAGCTGTTTTTT.

This clonotype occurred a few times. This chain connects TRBV7-3 to TRBJ2-2; D may be TRBD2 (6 bases). CDR1 and CDR2 from the germline V gene are SGHTA and FQGTGA. The CDR3 is made up of 14 amino acids. The germline V and J ends were trimmed by 6 bases and 1 base, with 9 bases remaining between them. CDR3: CASRPGGNTGELFF. CDR3 nucleotides: TGTGCCAGCAGACCCGGGGGGAACACCGGGGAGCTGTTTTTT.

This clonotype was recorded a few times. V and J are TRBV5-1 and TRBJ2-5; 9 nucleotides agree with TRBD2. V was pared by 0 bases and J by 4 bases, with 7 bases of the junction left unmatched. In germline, CDR1 is SGHRS, CDR2 YFSETQ. The CDR3 length is 16 residues. DNA of the CDR3: TGCGCCAGCAGCTTGGCCGTTAGCGGGGGAGCAGAGACCCAGTACTTC. Residues: CASSLAVSGGAETQYF.

The chain carries TRBV19 and TRBJ2-2; TRBD2 aligns across 10 bases. With V trimmed by 6 bases and J by 5 bases, 6 bases remained unmatched. There are 15 residues in the CDR3. From germline, CDR1 is LNHDA and CDR2 SQIVND (reference sequence). The CDR3 nucleotides read TGTGCCAGTAGACTAGCGGGATTGTGGACCGGGGAGCTGTTTTTT. Its translation is CASRLAGLWTGELFF.

This clonotype has only a few counts. The rearrangement joins TRBV25-1 to TRBJ2-2; D is possibly TRBD1 (5 bases). The V gene's germline CDR1 is MGHDK and CDR2 SYGVNS. The CDR3 extends over 19 amino acids. V was cut by 8 bases and J by 2 bases, with 27 bases left in between. In nucleotides, the CDR3 is TGTGCCAGCCCTAACACCAAAGGGGCCACTCGATTTAACACCGGGGAGCTGTTTTTT. Translated, it gives CASPNTKGATRFNTGELFF.

This CDR3 reads CASSLGAGRTSEQYF. The CDR3 bases are TGTGCCAGCAGTTTAGGAGCGGGCCGAACTAGCGAGCAGTACTTC. V is TRBV12-3 or TRBV12-4 and J is TRBJ2-7; a possible D gene is TRBD2 (6 bases). V was pared by 1 base and J by 6 bases, with 16 bases between. This CDR3 spans 15 amino acids.

V is TRBV25-1 and J is TRBJ1-6; maybe TRBD1 (6 bases). The V gene lost 6 bases and the J gene lost 4 bases, with 10 bases spanning the gap. In germline, CDR1 is MGHDK, CDR2 SYGVNS. The length of the CDR3 is 14 residues. The CDR3 is CASSRGGYNSPLHF. In DNA form, the CDR3 reads TGTGCCAGCAGCAGGGGAGGGTATAATTCACCCCTCCACTTT.

There are a few counts of this clonotype. This chain links TRBV3-1 with TRBJ2-7; the match to TRBD1 covers 10 bases. The germline gives CDR1 LGHDT, CDR2 YNNKEL (reference sequence). The V and J ends lost 1 base and 7 bases, in that order; junction bases with no gene match: 13. This CDR3 is 17 amino acids long. CDR3 sequence (DNA): TGTGCCAGCAGCCAAGGTGTAGCCGGGACAGGGGCACGGGAGCAGTACTTC. Its translation is CASSQGVAGTGAREQYF.

This chain's CDR3 is CASSESTPGSGRQYF. The CDR3 DNA sequence: TGCGCCAGCAGTGAGTCGACTCCAGGGAGTGGTAGGCAGTACTTC. The rearrangement uses TRBV10-1 and TRBJ2-7; D may be TRBD1 or TRBD2 (5 bases each). The ends were cut back, 0 bases at V and 9 bases at J, with 18 bases in the middle. The CDR3 extends over 15 amino acids. Germline V CDR1 and CDR2: WNHNN, SYGVQD (reference sequence).

This clonotype was picked up many times. The gene calls are TRBV5-1 and TRBJ2-1; tentatively, D is TRBD2 (6 bases). The CDR3 has 14 residues. CDR1 SGHRS and CDR2 YFSETQ come from the germline V gene. The germline V and J ends were trimmed by 6 bases and 4 bases, with 14 bases remaining between them. In DNA, the CDR3 is TGCGCCAGCAAATCCGGGGGAGAGTACAATGAGCAGTTCTTC. It codes for CASKSGGEYNEQFF.

This clonotype was detected a few times. The V call is TRBV5-6, the J call TRBJ2-7; possibly TRBD2 for D (5 bases). V was cut by 4 bases and J by 4 bases, with 15 bases left in between. CDR1 is SGHDT and CDR2 is YYEEEE in the germline V gene. The CDR3 has 14 amino acids. The CDR3 protein is CASSPALGSYEQYF. Here the CDR3 DNA reads TGTGCCAGCAGCCCTGCACTAGGGTCATACGAGCAGTACTTC.

The chain is built from TRBV2 and TRBJ2-1; TRBD1 or TRBD2 may be the D gene (5 bases each). Trimming removed 8 bases at V and 9 bases at J, with 14 bases between. The CDR3 has 12 amino acids. From germline, CDR1 is SNHLY and CDR2 FYNNEI. Here the CDR3 DNA reads TGTGCCAGCGAACTTCAGGGAGTTGAGCAGTTCTTC. Amino acids: CASELQGVEQFF.

The chain employs TRBV20-1 and TRBJ2-1; maybe TRBD2 (6 bases). The V gene's germline CDR1 is DFQATT and CDR2 SNEGSKA (reference sequence). The CDR3 sequence is 14 residues long. V lost 6 bases, J lost 5 bases, and 17 bases lay in between. CDR3 in amino acids: CSAGGQRANNEQFF. The CDR3 coding sequence is TGCAGTGCCGGGGGTCAGCGGGCCAACAATGAGCAGTTCTTC.

In its sample, this clonotype was seen many times. The chain employs TRBV7-8 and TRBJ2-7; the match to TRBD1 covers 8 bases. The V gene end was trimmed by 5 bases and the J gene end by 2 bases; junction bases not matched to a gene: 5. Germline V lookup: CDR1 SGHVS, CDR2 FQNEAQ. The CDR3 spans 14 residues. This CDR3 reads CASSRGQGPYEQYF. CDR3 nucleotide sequence: TGTGCCAGCAGCAGAGGACAGGGTCCCTACGAGCAGTACTTC. The whole variable domain, filled in from reference TRBV7-8 and TRBJ2-7, reads GAGVSQSPRYKVAKRGQDVALRCDPISGHVSLFWYQQALGQGPEFLTYFQNEAQLDKSGLPSDRFFAERPEGSVSTLKIQRTQQEDSAVYLCASSRGQGPYEQYFGPGTRLTVT.

This clonotype has just a few counts. The chain uses TRBV20-1 and TRBJ1-2, with D hard to call. The V gene's germline CDR1 is DFQATT and CDR2 SNEGSKA (reference sequence). Between the trimmed V and J ends, which lost 7 bases and 4 bases, there was a span of 13 bases. There are 12 residues in the CDR3. The CDR3 region is CSGGQELYGYTF. CDR3 bases: TGCAGTGGAGGGCAGGAGCTCTATGGCTACACCTTC.